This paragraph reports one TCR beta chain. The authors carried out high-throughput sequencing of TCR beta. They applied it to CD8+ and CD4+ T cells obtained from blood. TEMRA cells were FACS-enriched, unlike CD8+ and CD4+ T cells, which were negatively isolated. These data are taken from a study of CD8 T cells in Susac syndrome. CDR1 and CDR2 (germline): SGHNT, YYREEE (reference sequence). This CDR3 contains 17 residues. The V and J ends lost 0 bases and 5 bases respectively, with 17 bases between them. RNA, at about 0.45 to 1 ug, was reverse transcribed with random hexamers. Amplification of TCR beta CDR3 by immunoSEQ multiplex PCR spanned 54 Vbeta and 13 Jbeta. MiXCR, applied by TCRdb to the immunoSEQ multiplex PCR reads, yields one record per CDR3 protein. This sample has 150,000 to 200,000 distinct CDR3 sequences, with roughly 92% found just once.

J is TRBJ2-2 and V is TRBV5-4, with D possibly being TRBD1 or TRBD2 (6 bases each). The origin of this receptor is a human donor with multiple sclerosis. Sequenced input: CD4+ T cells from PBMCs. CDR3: CASSLAGRGRKTGELFF. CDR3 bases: TGTGCCAGCAGCTTGGCCGGTCGGGGGCGAAAAACCGGGGAGCTGTTTTTT.